This T cell receptor (beta chain) was captured in a study of blood T cells in healthy people across ages. General study results and limits: With unsorted PBMCs, a conclusive comparison of naive versus antigen-experienced cells was not possible.

The V and J ends lost 0 bases and 0 bases respectively, with 11 bases between them. The CDR3 sequence is 16 residues long. CDR1 KGHDR and CDR2 SFDVKD come from the germline V gene. This clonotype was seen ten or more times. As yet, its antigen is unknown. Combining a sample-barcoded 5' primer with a J-beta primer mix, a second PCR ran for 7 to 11 cycles. All samples gave at least 2.5 million CDR3-containing paired-end reads. TCRdb ran MiXCR on the 5' RACE reads and lists one entry per CDR3 protein. In the table there are 1.5 million to 2 million distinct CDR3 sequences, about 50% of which are singletons.

The TCR sequence derives from a woman in her forties in good health. The chain employs TRBV24-1 and TRBJ2-7; D unclear. Input material: blood. CDR3 nucleotides: TGTGCCACCAGTGATTTGGCGCTTTCCTTCTCCTACGAGCAGTACTTC. It yields the protein CATSDLALSFSYEQYF.